The 29 T cell receptor beta chains below were found in one sample sequenced in a study of OX40 agonist ivuxolimab in advanced cancers. The protocol was immunoSEQ multiplex PCR, while the TCRdb copy is restricted to in-frame clones and leaves out a portion. In the table there are about 61,000 clones, roughly nine tenths of which are singletons. Sequencing was performed on CD4+ or CD8+ T cells sorted from blood, taken in a trial of the OX40 agonist ivuxolimab. The source is an adult with an advanced solid tumor such as melanoma, head and neck, liver or kidney cancer.

This clone was counted a single time. The chain uses TRBV5-1 and TRBJ2-5; 10 bases fit TRBD1. The V gene end was trimmed by 4 bases and the J gene end by 3 bases; junction bases not matched to a gene: 9. Per germline, CDR1 SGHRS and CDR2 YFSETQ. CDR3 length equals 16 residues. The CDR3 region is CASSRAAGTGEETQYF. The CDR3 coding sequence is TGCGCCAGCAGCCGGGCCGCCGGGACAGGGGAAGAGACCCAGTACTTC.

The chain links TRBV6-1 to TRBJ1-1, with a possible D match to TRBD1 (6 bases). CDR3 length equals 12 residues. Germline V gene data show CDR1 as MNHNS and CDR2 as SASEGT. V shed 1 base and J shed 8 bases, with 8 bases lying between them. CDR3 in amino acids: CASSEVQGEAFF. DNA of the CDR3: TGTGCCAGCAGTGAAGTTCAGGGGGAAGCTTTCTTT.

The CDR3 loop reads CASGQLNEKLFF. CDR3 DNA sequence: TGTGCCAGTGGCCAGCTTAATGAAAAACTGTTTTTT. The chain recombines TRBV19 with TRBJ1-4, with D unresolved. CDR3 length equals 12 residues. Between the trimmed V and J ends, which lost 8 bases and 4 bases, there was a span of 8 bases. CDR1 LNHDA and CDR2 SQIVND come from the germline V gene (reference sequence).

This clone has a single count. The chain recombines TRBV13 with TRBJ1-2; 8 nucleotides line up with TRBD1. The V and J ends lost 5 bases and 4 bases, in that order; junction bases with no gene match: 9. The CDR3 consists of 15 residues. The germline gives CDR1 PRHDT, CDR2 FYEKMQ (reference sequence). CDR3 region: CASSHMTGDLYGYTF. Here the CDR3 DNA reads TGTGCCAGCAGCCATATGACAGGGGATCTCTATGGCTACACCTTC.

The rearrangement joins TRBV7-2 to TRBJ2-5, with 14 positions matching TRBD2. CDR3 length: 16 residues. Germline V gene lookup returns CDR1 SGHTA and CDR2 FQGNSA. The junction had 5 bases not matched to a gene; V was cut back by 4 bases and J by 4 bases. The CDR3 region is CASSSGLAGGVETQYF. For the CDR3, the DNA is TGTGCCAGCAGCTCAGGACTAGCGGGGGGAGTAGAGACCCAGTACTTC.

The V call is TRBV10-3, the J call TRBJ1-1; maybe TRBD1 (5 bases). The CDR3 loop spans 16 amino acids. CDR1 ENHRY and CDR2 SYGVKD come from the germline V gene. V lost 0 bases and J 4 bases, leaving 15 bases between the germline ends. The CDR3 sequence is CAISESFQGRGTEAFF. The CDR3 region has the DNA TGTGCCATCAGTGAGTCTTTCCAGGGCCGAGGCACTGAAGCTTTCTTT.

This rearrangement joins TRBV9 to TRBJ2-3; 10 nucleotides line up with TRBD2. Looked up from germline, CDR1 is SGDLS and CDR2 is YYNGEE. The length of the CDR3 is 15 residues. The V segment lost 3 bases and the J segment 6 bases; nucleotides outside the gene matches: 7. CDR3 DNA sequence: TGTGCCAGCAGCGAACCGGGACTAGCGACCGATACGCAGTATTTT. Amino acids: CASSEPGLATDTQYF.

The rearrangement links TRBV5-1 to TRBJ2-3, with 7 nucleotides matching TRBD1. The germline V gene has CDR1 SGHRS and CDR2 YFSETQ. The CDR3 totals 15 residues. With 5 bases clipped from V and 0 bases from J, the junction kept 6 bases outside the gene matches. The CDR3 nucleotides read TGCGCCAGCAGAGAACGACAGGGAAGCACAGATACGCAGTATTTT. It yields the protein CASRERQGSTDTQYF.

The genes are TRBV5-1 and TRBJ1-1; maybe TRBD1 (5 bases). Germline assignment: CDR1 SGHRS and CDR2 YFSETQ. The length of the CDR3 is 17 residues. Trimming removed 2 bases from V and 0 bases from J, with 17 bases in between. The CDR3: CASSFGPGLTMNTEAFF. CDR3 DNA sequence: TGCGCCAGCAGCTTTGGACCGGGACTGACTATGAACACTGAAGCTTTCTTT.

CDR3 nucleotides: TGTGCCAGCAGCTTGGGACAGCCGAGCTCCTATAATTCACCCCTCCACTTT. Its protein product is CASSLGQPSSYNSPLHF. The V call is TRBV7-9, the J call TRBJ1-6; 7 positions match TRBD1. The CDR3 is 17 amino acids. The germline gives CDR1 SEHNR, CDR2 FQNEAQ (reference sequence). The V and J ends lost 3 bases and 0 bases, in that order; junction bases with no gene match: 5.

This chain joins TRBV28 and TRBJ2-7; no clear D gene. The germline V and J ends were trimmed by 1 base and 2 bases, with 12 bases remaining between them. Germline V gene sequence: CDR1 MDHEN, CDR2 SYDVKM. This CDR3 region has 15 residues. Here the CDR3 DNA reads TGTGCCAGCAGTTTATATCTGGACGGTACCTACGAGCAGTACTTC. It codes for CASSLYLDGTYEQYF.

V is TRBV29-1 and J is TRBJ1-1; tentatively, D is TRBD1 (5 bases). The ends were cut back, 4 bases at V and 0 bases at J, with 9 bases in the middle. CDR1 is SQVTM and CDR2 is ANQGSEA in the germline V gene. The CDR3 sequence is 13 residues long. CDR3 loop: CSVATVMNTEAFF. The CDR3 coding sequence is TGCAGCGTTGCGACAGTTATGAACACTGAAGCTTTCTTT.

This sequence joins TRBV5-8 and TRBJ2-2; 7 positions match TRBD1. The CDR3 runs 18 residues. Germline CDR1 reads SGHTS; CDR2 reads YDEGEE. The V and J ends lost 1 base and 4 bases, in that order; junction bases with no gene match: 13. CDR3 in amino acids: CASSLSGTGAFSTGELFF. CDR3 in DNA: TGTGCCAGCAGCTTGTCGGGCACAGGGGCATTTAGCACCGGGGAGCTGTTTTTT.

V gene TRBV29-1 combines with J gene TRBJ1-2; possibly TRBD1 for D (6 bases). Germline V gives CDR1 SQVTM, CDR2 ANQGSEA. The V end was cut by 4 bases, the J end by 5 bases, with 14 bases between. The CDR3 contains 13 residues. CDR3 amino acids: CSVAGGTFYGYTF. DNA of the CDR3: TGCAGCGTTGCTGGGGGCACGTTTTATGGCTACACCTTC.

This chain joins TRBV25-1 and TRBJ1-6; 7 bases line up with TRBD1. CDR1 and CDR2 from the germline V gene are MGHDK and SYGVNS. The CDR3 has 15 amino acids. With V trimmed by 6 bases and J by 3 bases, 5 bases remained unmatched. CDR3 loop: CASRGQPDYNSPLHF. Written as DNA, the CDR3 is TGTGCCAGCAGGGGACAGCCTGACTATAATTCACCCCTCCACTTT.

The V gene is TRBV30, the J gene TRBJ1-2; D possibly corresponds to TRBD1 (6 bases). Germline values: CDR1 GTSNPN, CDR2 SVGIG (reference sequence). There are 14 residues in the CDR3. V was clipped by 1 base and J by 7 bases, with 16 bases between them. The CDR3: CAWSANLGAGGYTF. The CDR3 coding sequence is TGTGCCTGGAGTGCGAACCTGGGGGCCGGTGGCTACACCTTC.

The V call is TRBV6-1, the J call TRBJ2-3; maybe TRBD2 (6 bases). The length of the CDR3 is 15 residues. Looked up from germline, CDR1 is MNHNS and CDR2 is SASEGT. The V gene lost 2 bases and the J gene lost 6 bases, with 15 bases spanning the gap. CDR3 sequence: CASSELGTSRDTQYF. In nucleotides, the CDR3 is TGTGCCAGCAGTGAATTAGGGACTTCGAGGGATACGCAGTATTTT.

The rearrangement uses TRBV5-1 and TRBJ2-1, with TRBD2 as a possible D gene (5 bases). Per the germline V gene, CDR1 is SGHRS and CDR2 is YFSETQ. Trimming removed 5 bases at V and 0 bases at J, with 12 bases between. This CDR3 has 15 amino acids. CDR3 loop: CASRDEGPSYNEQFF. The CDR3 region has the DNA TGCGCCAGCAGGGATGAGGGCCCCTCCTACAATGAGCAGTTCTTC.

The V call is TRBV19, the J call TRBJ2-2; D is perhaps TRBD1 (5 bases). Trimming took off 6 bases at V and 6 bases at J, with 14 bases between the two ends. Per germline, CDR1 LNHDA and CDR2 SQIVND (reference sequence). The CDR3 is made up of 14 amino acids. CDR3 bases: TGTGCCAGTAGCGCAGGGCTCGCCGCCGGGGAGCTGTTTTTT. It encodes CASSAGLAAGELFF.

V usage is TRBV7-2 and J usage is TRBJ2-1, with 13 nucleotides matching TRBD2. V gave up 0 bases and J gave up 9 bases; unmatched junction bases: 5. The germline V gene encodes CDR1 SGHTA and CDR2 FQGNSA. The CDR3 runs to 16 residues. The CDR3 here is CASSLAGTSGNLEQFF. In nucleotides, the CDR3 is TGTGCCAGCAGCTTAGCGGGGACTAGCGGGAATCTTGAGCAGTTCTTC.

CDR3 loop: CASSPGEAYEQYF. The CDR3 DNA reads as TGTGCCAGCTCACCAGGGGAGGCCTACGAGCAGTACTTC. The V and J genes are TRBV18 and TRBJ2-7; D might be TRBD2 (6 bases). Trimming left V 2 bases short and J 2 bases short, with 7 bases between. The CDR3 sequence is 13 residues long. Germline CDR1 KGHSH, CDR2 LQKENI.

This clone was detected once. This chain joins TRBV19 and TRBJ2-7, with 10 bases aligning to TRBD1. From germline, CDR1 is LNHDA and CDR2 SQIVND (reference sequence). V shed 2 bases and J 5 bases; nucleotides not matched to a gene: 3. The CDR3 has 14 residues. DNA for the CDR3: TGTGCCAGTAGTATAAGGGACAGGGGAAACGAGCAGTACTTC. Translating gives CASSIRDRGNEQYF.

CDR3 DNA sequence: TGCGCCAGCAGCTTGGAAGGGGGTCGGGGGAGAGAGAACACTGAAGCTTTCTTT. This sequence encodes CASSLEGGRGRENTEAFF. The rearrangement uses TRBV5-1 and TRBJ1-1, with D maybe TRBD1 (6 bases). The CDR3 is 18 residues long. V was cut by 0 bases and J by 1 base, with 19 bases left in between. Germline V lookup: CDR1 SGHRS, CDR2 YFSETQ. The whole variable domain, remainder taken from reference TRBV5-1 and TRBJ1-1, is KAGVTQTPRYLIKTRGQQVTLSCSPISGHRSVSWYQQTPGQGLQFLFEYFSETQRNKGNFPGRFSGRQFSNSRSEMNVSTLELGDSALYLCASSLEGGRGRENTEAFFGQGTRLTVV.

This clone was recorded once. V and J are TRBV12-5 and TRBJ1-2, with D unresolved. This CDR3 spans 14 amino acids. V dropped 0 bases and J dropped 2 bases, with 7 bases sitting between them. Germline CDR1 reads LGHNT; CDR2 reads FRNRAP. The CDR3 region has the DNA TGTGCTAGTGGTTTGGTACCGGTGAACTATGGCTACACCTTC. Translation gives CASGLVPVNYGYTF.

This chain joins TRBV2 and TRBJ2-1, with D hard to call. The CDR3 is made up of 14 amino acids. Germline CDR1 and CDR2: SNHLY and FYNNEI. Trimming shortened V by 1 base and J by 4 bases, and 8 bases separated the two germline ends. Written as DNA, the CDR3 is TGTGCCAGCAGTGAAGACAACAATTACAATGAGCAGTTCTTC. Its translation: CASSEDNNYNEQFF.

This clone appeared a few times. The V gene is TRBV15, the J gene TRBJ1-6; D not resolved. V lost 1 base and J lost 6, with 4 bases in between. Germline lookup yields CDR1 LNHNV and CDR2 YYDKDF (reference sequence). This CDR3 is 13 amino acids long. The CDR3 is CATSRGRNSPLHF. CDR3 bases: TGTGCCACCAGCAGAGGACGTAATTCACCCCTCCACTTT. Filled out from reference TRBV15 and TRBJ1-6, the complete variable domain reads DAMVIQNPRYQVTQFGKPVTLSCSQTLNHNVMYWYQQKSSQAPKLLFHYYDKDFNNEADTPDNFQSRRPNTSFCFLDIRSPGLGDTAMYLCATSRGRNSPLHFGNGTRLTVT.

The chain joins TRBV28 to TRBJ2-2; D is uncertain. The CDR3 spans 15 residues. Trimming pared 6 bases from V and 1 base from J, leaving 12 bases between. In germline, CDR1 is MDHEN, CDR2 SYDVKM. The CDR3 DNA sequence: TGTGCCAGCAGACCAATGGGTGGGAACACCGGGGAGCTGTTTTTT. Amino acid sequence: CASRPMGGNTGELFF.

The J gene is TRBJ2-7, the V gene TRBV6-5, with a weak D call TRBD2 (7 bases). V shed 0 bases and J shed 5 bases, with 14 bases lying between them. This CDR3 comprises 15 residues. The V gene's germline CDR1 is MNHEY and CDR2 SVGAGI. The CDR3 spells CASSYSRGASDEQYF. In DNA form, the CDR3 reads TGTGCCAGCAGTTACTCTCGGGGGGCTAGCGACGAGCAGTACTTC.

This clone was recorded once. The V call is TRBV11-2, the J call TRBJ1-1, with a possible D match to TRBD1 (5 bases). The CDR3 is 15 amino acids. Looked up from germline, CDR1 is SGHAT and CDR2 is FQNNGV. Trimming took off 5 bases at V and 7 bases at J, with 20 bases between the two ends. CDR3 coding DNA: TGTGCCAGCAGCCCACGGGGGGATATGGACGTTGAAGCTTTCTTT. This sequence encodes CASSPRGDMDVEAFF.